This T cell receptor (beta chain) derives from a study of T-cell reconstitution after alpha-beta-depleted transplantation in children. Study-level findings and limits: Roughly two months post-transplant, alpha-beta T cells reportedly originated from several hundred graft clones that had expanded. Elevated TCRbeta diversity at day 60 was traced, in some patients, to surviving recipient T cells and thymic progenitors.

The library targeted TCRbeta and was prepared with unique molecular identifiers. TCRdb analysed the PCR reads with MiXCR anew, one entry per CDR3 protein. The sample includes just over 950,000 distinct CDR3 sequences, about 29% of them seen just once. The CDR3 sequence is 16 residues long. Notes on this clonotype: Antigen unknown.

The specimen comprised PBMCs, mostly from graft donor cells, sampled 360 days after TCRalphabeta/CD19-depleted stem cell transplant. The sequence came from a boy under two years old who had a stem cell transplant for SCID, so the T cells may come from the graft donor. The chain recombines TRBV21-1 with TRBJ2-2; TRBD1 is the table's D call and was not checked against the DNA. TRBV21-1 represents a pseudogene. The CDR3 is CASSLRGKLNTGELFF. The CDR3 DNA is TGTGCCAGCAGCTTAAGGGGGAAATTGAACACCGGGGAGCTGTTTTTT.